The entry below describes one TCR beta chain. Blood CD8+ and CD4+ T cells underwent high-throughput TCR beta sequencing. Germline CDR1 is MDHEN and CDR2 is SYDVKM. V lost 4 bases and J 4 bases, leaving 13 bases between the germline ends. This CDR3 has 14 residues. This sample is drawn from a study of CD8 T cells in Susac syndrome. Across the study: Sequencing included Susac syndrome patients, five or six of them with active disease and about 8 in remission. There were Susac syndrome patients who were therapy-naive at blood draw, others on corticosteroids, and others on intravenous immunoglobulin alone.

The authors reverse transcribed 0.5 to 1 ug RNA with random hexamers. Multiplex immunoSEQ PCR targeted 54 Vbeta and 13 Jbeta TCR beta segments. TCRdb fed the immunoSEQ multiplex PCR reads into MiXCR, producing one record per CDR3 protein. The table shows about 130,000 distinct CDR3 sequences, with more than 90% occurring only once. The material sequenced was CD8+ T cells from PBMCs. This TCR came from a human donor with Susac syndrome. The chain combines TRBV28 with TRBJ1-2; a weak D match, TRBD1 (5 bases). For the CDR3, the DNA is TGTGCCAGCAGTTCCGCGGGGGTTGGCTATGGCTACACCTTC. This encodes CASSSAGVGYGYTF.